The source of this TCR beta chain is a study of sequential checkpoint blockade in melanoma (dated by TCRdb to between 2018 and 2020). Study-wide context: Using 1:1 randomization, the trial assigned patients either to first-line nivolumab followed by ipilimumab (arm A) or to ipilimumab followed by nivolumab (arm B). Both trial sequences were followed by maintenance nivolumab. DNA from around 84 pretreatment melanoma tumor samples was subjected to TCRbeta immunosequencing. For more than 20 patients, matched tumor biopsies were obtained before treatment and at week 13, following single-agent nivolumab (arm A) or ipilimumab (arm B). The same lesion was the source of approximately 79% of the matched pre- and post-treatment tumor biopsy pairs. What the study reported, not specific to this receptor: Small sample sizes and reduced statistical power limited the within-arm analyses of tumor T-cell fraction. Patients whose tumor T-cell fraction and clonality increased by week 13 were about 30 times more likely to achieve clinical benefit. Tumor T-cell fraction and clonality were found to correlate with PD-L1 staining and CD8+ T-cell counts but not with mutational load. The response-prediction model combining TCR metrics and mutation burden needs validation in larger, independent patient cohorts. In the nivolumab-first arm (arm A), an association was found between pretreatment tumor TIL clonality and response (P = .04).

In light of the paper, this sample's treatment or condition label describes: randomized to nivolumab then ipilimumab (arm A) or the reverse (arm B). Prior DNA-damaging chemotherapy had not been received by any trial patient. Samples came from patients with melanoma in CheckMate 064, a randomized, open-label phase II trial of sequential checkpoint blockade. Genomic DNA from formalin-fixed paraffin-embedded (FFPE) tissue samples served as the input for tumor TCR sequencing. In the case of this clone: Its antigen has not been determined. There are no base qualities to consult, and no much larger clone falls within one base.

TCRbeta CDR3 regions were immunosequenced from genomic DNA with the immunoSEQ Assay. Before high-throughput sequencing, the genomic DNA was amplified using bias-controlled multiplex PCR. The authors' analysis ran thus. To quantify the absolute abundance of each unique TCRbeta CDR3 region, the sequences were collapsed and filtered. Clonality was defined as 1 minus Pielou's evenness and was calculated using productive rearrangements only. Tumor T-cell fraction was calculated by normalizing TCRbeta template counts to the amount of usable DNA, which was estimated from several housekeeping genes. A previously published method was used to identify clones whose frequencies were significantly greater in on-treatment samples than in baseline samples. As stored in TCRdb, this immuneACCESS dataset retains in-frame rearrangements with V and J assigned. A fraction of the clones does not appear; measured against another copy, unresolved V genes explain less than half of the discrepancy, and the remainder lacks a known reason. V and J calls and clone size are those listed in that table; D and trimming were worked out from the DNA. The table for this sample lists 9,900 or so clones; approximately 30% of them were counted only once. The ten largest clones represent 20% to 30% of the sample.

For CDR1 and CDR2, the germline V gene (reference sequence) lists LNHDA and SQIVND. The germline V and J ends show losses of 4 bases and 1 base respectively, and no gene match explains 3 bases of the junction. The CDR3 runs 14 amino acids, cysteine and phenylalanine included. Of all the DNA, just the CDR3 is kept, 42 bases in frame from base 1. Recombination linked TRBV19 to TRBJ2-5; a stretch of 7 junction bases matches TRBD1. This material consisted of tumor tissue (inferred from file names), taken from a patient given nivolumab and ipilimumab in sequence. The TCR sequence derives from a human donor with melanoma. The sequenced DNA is TGTGCCAGTAGTAGGGGACAGCTCCAAGAGACCCAGTACTTC. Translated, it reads CASSRGQLQETQYF.